This TCR beta chain was recovered during a study of identical twins. No donor was unhealthy or non-Caucasian. Germline lookup yields CDR1 SGDLS and CDR2 YYNGEE. V lost 4 bases to trimming and J lost 6 bases, with 23 bases between them. The CDR3 is 17 amino acids. Regarding the study as a whole: Researchers reported excess low generation probability among twin-shared out-of-frame alpha sequences. Researchers caution that invariant MAIT and iNKT cells could partly confound zero-insertion analyses. Twins' surplus sharing was weaker for beta out-of-frame sequences.

Details on this clonotype: What it binds is unknown.

TCRdb reanalysed the 5' RACE reads using MiXCR and keeps one entry per CDR3 protein. The data show roughly 690,000 distinct CDR3 sequences, with around 20% seen just once and about 4.3% held by the top ten. This sample also appeared in a second study, on T cells expressing NK-cell markers.

The chain joins TRBV9 to TRBJ2-1; D possibly corresponds to TRBD2 (6 bases). The sample taken for sequencing was PBMCs. The receptor was isolated from a woman aged 18-29 years in good health. The CDR3 loop is CASSSPAYGSQTNEQFF. The DNA of the CDR3 is TGTGCCAGCAGCTCCCCCGCCTACGGGAGTCAAACCAATGAGCAGTTCTTC.